This T cell receptor beta chain was obtained from a study of cytomegalovirus exposure and HLA in healthy donors. This clone was counted a few times. Its specificity is not known. The primer mix had 60 Vbeta and 13 Jbeta primers. Using immunoSEQ multiplex PCR, the repertoire was profiled, and TCRdb retains in-frame clones only, with some absent. The table records around 85,000 clones, around three quarters of them present only once. This CDR3 is built from 16 residues. CDR1 is MNHEY, CDR2 SMNVEV, per germline (reference sequence). V was clipped by 3 bases and J by 1 base; unmatched bases: 4. Study outcomes and limitations: According to the study, roughly 160 TCR beta chains were cytomegalovirus-associated. Of the V segments, some could not be distinguished, including TRBV6-2 and TRBV6-3, and were excluded.

Healthy bone marrow donors made up the donor group. Sequenced material: PBMCs. The chain combines TRBV27 with TRBJ2-3, with TRBD1 matching over 10 bases. The sequence was collected from a young man in good health and CMV-seronegative. The CDR3 spells CASSFRTGGRTDTQYF. As DNA, the CDR3 is TGTGCCAGCAGTTTTCGGACAGGGGGTCGCACAGATACGCAGTATTTT.